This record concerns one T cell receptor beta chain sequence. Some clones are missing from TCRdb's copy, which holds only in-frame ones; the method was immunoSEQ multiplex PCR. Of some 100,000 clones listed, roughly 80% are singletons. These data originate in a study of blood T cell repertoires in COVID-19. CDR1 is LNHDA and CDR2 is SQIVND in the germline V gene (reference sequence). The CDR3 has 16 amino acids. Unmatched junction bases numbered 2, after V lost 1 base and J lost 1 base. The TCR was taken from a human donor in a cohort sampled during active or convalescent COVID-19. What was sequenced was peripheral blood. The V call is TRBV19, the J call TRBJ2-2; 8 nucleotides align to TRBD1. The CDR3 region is CASSIVGTGNTGELFF. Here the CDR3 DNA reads TGTGCCAGTAGTATAGTTGGGACAGGGAACACCGGGGAGCTGTTTTTT.